These 9 T cell receptor beta chains originate from one sample sequenced in a study of blood T cell repertoires in COVID-19. Sequencing used immunoSEQ multiplex PCR; TCRdb keeps in-frame clones, though not all of them. The repertoire holds 270,000 or so clones, with approximately 77% as singletons. Sequenced: peripheral blood. These receptors were obtained from a woman aged 18-29 years with acute or convalescent COVID-19.

DNA for the CDR3: TGCAGCGTGCAGGGGTGGGGCACAGATACGCAGTATTTT. Protein product: CSVQGWGTDTQYF. The rearrangement links TRBV29-1 to TRBJ2-3; weak D call: TRBD1 (6 bases). The germline CDR1 and CDR2 sequences are SQVTM and ANQGSEA. The V end was cut by 6 bases, the J end by 1 base, with 11 bases between. There are 13 residues in the CDR3.

This clone turned up a few times. The rearrangement uses TRBV3-1 (or the pseudogene TRBV3-2) and TRBJ1-2; the D is unclear. The V end was cut by 2 bases, the J end by 3 bases, with 10 bases between. Germline V gene sequence: CDR1 LGHDT, CDR2 YNNKEL (reference sequence). The CDR3 runs 14 residues. The DNA of the CDR3 is TGTGCCAGCAGCCAATCCCAGGCCTACTATGGCTACACCTTC. The encoded protein is CASSQSQAYYGYTF.

The rearrangement uses TRBV6-6 and TRBJ1-6, with 7 bases fitting TRBD1. The V and J ends lost 9 bases and 9 bases, in that order; junction bases with no gene match: 11. This CDR3 spans 14 amino acids. CDR1 is MNHNY, CDR2 SVGAGI, per germline (reference sequence). In DNA, the CDR3 is TGTGCCAGTAGGGTAGGGGGCGGCGGTTCACCCCTCCACTTT. Its protein product is CASRVGGGGSPLHF.

The chain couples TRBV6-5 to TRBJ1-1; unclear D gene. Germline CDR1 MNHEY, CDR2 SVGAGI. Trimming removed 5 bases from V and 5 bases from J, with 9 bases in between. The CDR3 has 12 amino acids. Here the CDR3 reads CASSPGGTEAFF. For the CDR3, the DNA is TGTGCCAGCAGTCCGGGTGGGACTGAAGCTTTCTTT.

The chain joins TRBV9 to TRBJ2-1; TRBD2 might be the D (5 bases). Trimming pared 3 bases from V and 6 bases from J, leaving 16 bases between. Germline CDR1 SGDLS, CDR2 YYNGEE. CDR3 length: 15 residues. CDR3 sequence: CASSGGQAILNEQFF. Here the CDR3 DNA reads TGTGCCAGCAGCGGCGGGCAGGCGATCCTCAATGAGCAGTTCTTC.

This chain connects TRBV7-8 to TRBJ2-7, with no clear D. The CDR3 is 12 amino acids. The V gene lost 4 bases and the J gene lost 10 bases, with 14 bases spanning the gap. Germline assignment: CDR1 SGHVS and CDR2 FQNEAQ. The CDR3 sequence is CASSSTSLDQYF. CDR3 nucleotide sequence: TGTGCCAGCAGCTCTACGTCGCTAGATCAGTACTTC.

CDR3 DNA: TGTGCCAGCAGCCTACAGGGGGCCGGGCGAAACACCATATATTTT. Translated: CASSLQGAGRNTIYF. The V and J genes are TRBV3-1 (or the pseudogene TRBV3-2) and TRBJ1-3; 9 bases fit TRBD1. The germline V gene has CDR1 LGHDT and CDR2 YNNKEL (reference sequence). The V and J ends lost 4 bases and 5 bases, in that order; junction bases with no gene match: 6. The CDR3 extends over 15 amino acids.

The rearrangement links TRBV2 to TRBJ2-2; TRBD1 is a possible D gene (6 bases). CDR1 and CDR2 from the germline V gene are SNHLY and FYNNEI. Between the trimmed V and J ends, which lost 2 bases and 5 bases, there was a span of 12 bases. CDR3 length equals 15 residues. DNA for the CDR3: TGTGCCAGCAGTGAACTACAGGGATGGACCGGGGAGCTGTTTTTT. Its protein product is CASSELQGWTGELFF.

Here the CDR3 reads CASSNGRQENQPQHF. The CDR3 DNA sequence: TGTGCCAGCTCCAACGGTAGACAGGAGAATCAGCCCCAGCATTTT. V is TRBV18 and J is TRBJ1-5, with a tentative D call TRBD1 (6 bases). The CDR3 length is 15 residues. Germline V gives CDR1 KGHSH, CDR2 LQKENI. V lost 6 bases to trimming and J lost 4 bases, with 16 bases between them.